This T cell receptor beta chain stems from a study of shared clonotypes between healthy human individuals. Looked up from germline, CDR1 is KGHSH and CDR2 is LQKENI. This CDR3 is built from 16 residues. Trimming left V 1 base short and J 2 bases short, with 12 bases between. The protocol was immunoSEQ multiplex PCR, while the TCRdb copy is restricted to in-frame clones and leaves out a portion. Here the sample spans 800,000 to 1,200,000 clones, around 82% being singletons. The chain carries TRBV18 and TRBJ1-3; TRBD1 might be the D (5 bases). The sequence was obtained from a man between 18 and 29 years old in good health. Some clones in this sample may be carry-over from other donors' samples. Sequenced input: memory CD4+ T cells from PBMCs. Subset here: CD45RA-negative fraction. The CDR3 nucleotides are TGTGCCAGCTCACCACTCGCGTCAGGGACTGGAAACACCATATATTTT. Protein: CASSPLASGTGNTIYF.